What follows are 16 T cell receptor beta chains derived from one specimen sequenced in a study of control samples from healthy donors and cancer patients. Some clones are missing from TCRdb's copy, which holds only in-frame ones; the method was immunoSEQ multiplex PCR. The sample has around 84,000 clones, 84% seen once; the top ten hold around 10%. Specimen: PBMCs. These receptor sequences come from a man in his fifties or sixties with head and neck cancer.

The CDR3 loop reads CASSQDFRPGVKLFF. The DNA for the CDR3 is TGCGCCAGCAGCCAAGATTTCAGGCCGGGGGTAAAACTGTTTTTT. This chain links TRBV4-1 with TRBJ1-4, with D perhaps matching TRBD1 (5 bases). CDR3 size: 15 residues. Germline-derived CDR1 and CDR2 are MGHRA and YSYEKL. The V and J ends lost 0 bases and 10 bases respectively, with 15 bases between them.

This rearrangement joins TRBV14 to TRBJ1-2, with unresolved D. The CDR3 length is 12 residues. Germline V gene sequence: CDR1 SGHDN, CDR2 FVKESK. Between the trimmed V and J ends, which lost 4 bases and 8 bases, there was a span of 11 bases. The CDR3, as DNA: TGTGCCAGCAGCCCCGGACGGGCGGGCTACACCTTC. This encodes CASSPGRAGYTF.

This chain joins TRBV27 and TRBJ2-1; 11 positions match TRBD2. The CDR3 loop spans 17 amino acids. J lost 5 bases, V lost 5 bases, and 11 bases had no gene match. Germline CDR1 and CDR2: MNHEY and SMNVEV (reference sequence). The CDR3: CASSPSRLAGLNNEQFF. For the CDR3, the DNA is TGTGCCAGCAGTCCATCCCGACTAGCGGGACTAAACAATGAGCAGTTCTTC.

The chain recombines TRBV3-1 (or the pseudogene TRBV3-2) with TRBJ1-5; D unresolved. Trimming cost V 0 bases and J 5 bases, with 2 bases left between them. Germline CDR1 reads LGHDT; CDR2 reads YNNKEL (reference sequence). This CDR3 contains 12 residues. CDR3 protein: CASSQEDQPQHF. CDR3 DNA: TGTGCCAGCAGCCAAGAAGATCAGCCCCAGCATTTT.

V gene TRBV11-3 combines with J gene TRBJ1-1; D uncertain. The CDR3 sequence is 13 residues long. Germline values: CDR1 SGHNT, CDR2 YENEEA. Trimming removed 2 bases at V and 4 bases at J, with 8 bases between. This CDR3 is CASSLNPGTEAFF. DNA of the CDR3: TGTGCCAGCAGCTTAAATCCGGGCACTGAAGCTTTCTTT.

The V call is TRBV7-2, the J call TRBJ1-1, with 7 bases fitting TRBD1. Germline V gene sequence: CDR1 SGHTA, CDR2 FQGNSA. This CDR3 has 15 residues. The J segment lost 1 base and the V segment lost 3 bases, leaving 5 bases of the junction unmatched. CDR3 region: CASSFAGGANTEAFF. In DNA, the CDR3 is TGTGCCAGCAGCTTCGCAGGGGGGGCGAACACTGAAGCTTTCTTT.

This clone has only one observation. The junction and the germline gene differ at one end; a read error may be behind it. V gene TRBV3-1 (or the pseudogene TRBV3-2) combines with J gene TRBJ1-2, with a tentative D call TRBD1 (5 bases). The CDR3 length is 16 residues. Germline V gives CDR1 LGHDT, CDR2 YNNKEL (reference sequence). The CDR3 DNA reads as TGTGCCAGCAGCCTGCAGGGCCCCCGGACTAACTATGGCCACACCTTC. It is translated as CASSLQGPRTNYGHTF.

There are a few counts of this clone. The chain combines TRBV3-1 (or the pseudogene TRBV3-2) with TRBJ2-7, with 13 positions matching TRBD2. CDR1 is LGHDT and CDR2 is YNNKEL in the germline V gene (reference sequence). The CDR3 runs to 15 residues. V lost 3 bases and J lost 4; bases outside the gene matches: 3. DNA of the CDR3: TGTGCCAGCAGCCAGGGACTAGCGGGGTTTTACGAGCAGTACTTC. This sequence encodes CASSQGLAGFYEQYF.

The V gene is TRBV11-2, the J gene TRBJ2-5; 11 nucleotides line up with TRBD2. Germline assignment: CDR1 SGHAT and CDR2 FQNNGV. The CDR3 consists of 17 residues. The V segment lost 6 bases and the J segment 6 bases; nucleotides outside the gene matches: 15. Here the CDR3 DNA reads TGTGCCAGCAGTTTAACCGGGACTAGCGGAGTTGGAAAGACCCAGTACTTC. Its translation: CASSLTGTSGVGKTQYF.

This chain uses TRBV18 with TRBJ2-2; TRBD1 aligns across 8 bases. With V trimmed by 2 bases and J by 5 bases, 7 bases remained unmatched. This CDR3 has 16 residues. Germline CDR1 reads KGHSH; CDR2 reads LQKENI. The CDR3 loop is CASSPRQGSNTGELFF. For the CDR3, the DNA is TGTGCCAGCTCACCAAGACAGGGGTCAAATACCGGGGAGCTGTTTTTT.

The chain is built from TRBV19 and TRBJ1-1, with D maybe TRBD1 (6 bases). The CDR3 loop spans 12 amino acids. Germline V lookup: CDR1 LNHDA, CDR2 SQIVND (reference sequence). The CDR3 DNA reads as TGTGCGGCGGGACACCATAACACTGAAGCTTTCTTT. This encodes CAAGHHNTEAFF.

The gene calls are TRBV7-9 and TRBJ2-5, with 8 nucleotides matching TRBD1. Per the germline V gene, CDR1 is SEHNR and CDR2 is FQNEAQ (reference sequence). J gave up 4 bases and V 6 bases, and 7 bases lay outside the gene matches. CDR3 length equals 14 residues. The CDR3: CASRKTGDGETQYF. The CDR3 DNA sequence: TGTGCCAGCAGAAAGACAGGGGACGGAGAGACCCAGTACTTC.

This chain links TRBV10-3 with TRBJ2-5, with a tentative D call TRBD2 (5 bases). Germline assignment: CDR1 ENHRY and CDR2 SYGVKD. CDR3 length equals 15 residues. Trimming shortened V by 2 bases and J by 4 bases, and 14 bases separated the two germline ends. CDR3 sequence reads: CAISESPGGLETQYF. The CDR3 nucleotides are TGTGCCATCAGTGAGAGCCCTGGAGGTTTAGAGACCCAGTACTTC.

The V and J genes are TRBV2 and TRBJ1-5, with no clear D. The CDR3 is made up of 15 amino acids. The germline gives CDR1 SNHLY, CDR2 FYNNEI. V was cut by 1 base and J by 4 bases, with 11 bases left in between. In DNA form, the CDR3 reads TGTGCCAGCAGTGAAGGGGGAGGGCGAAATCAGCCCCAGCATTTT. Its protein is CASSEGGGRNQPQHF.

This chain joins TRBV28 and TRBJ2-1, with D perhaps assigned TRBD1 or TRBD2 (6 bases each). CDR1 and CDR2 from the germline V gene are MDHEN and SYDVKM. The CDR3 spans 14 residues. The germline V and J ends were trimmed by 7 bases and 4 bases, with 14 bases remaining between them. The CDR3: CASKRGEPYNEQFF. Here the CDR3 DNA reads TGTGCCAGCAAGAGGGGGGAACCTTACAATGAGCAGTTCTTC.

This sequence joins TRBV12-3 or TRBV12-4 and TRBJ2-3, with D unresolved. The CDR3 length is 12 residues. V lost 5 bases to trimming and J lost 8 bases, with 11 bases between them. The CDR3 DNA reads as TGTGCCAGCAGTGGCATGGGCCTTACGCAGTATTTT. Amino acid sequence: CASSGMGLTQYF.